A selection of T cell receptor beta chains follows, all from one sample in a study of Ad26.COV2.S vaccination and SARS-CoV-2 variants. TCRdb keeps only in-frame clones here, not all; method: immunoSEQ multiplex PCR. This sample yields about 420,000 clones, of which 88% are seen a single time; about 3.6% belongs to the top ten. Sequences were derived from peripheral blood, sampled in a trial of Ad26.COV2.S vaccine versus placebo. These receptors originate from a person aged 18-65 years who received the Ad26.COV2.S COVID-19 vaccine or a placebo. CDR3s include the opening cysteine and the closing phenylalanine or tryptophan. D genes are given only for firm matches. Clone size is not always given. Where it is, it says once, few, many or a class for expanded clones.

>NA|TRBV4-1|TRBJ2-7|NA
TGCGCCAGCAGCTCAGGTCCCCAGGGTACCTACGAGCAGTACTTC
CASSSGPQGTYEQYF
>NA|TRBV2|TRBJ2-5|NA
TGTGCCAGCAATGTGGGGACCCAAGAGACCCAGTACTTC
CASNVGTQETQYF
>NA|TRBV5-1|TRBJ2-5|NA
TGCGCCAGCAGCCAAGGGGTCCAAGAGACCCAGTACTTC
CASSQGVQETQYF
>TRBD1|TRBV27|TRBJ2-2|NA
TGTGCCAGCAGTTTAACAGGGGTCACCGGGGAGCTGTTTTTT
CASSLTGVTGELFF
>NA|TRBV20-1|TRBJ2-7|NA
TGCAGTGCTAGTTTAGGGTTAGGTGAGCAGTACTTC
CSASLGLGEQYF
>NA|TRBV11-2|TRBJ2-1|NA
TGTGCCAGCAGCTTACTAAAGGGACCGCTGAGCTCCTACAATGAGCAGTTCTTC
CASSLLKGPLSSYNEQFF
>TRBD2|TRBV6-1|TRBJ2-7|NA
TGTGCCAGCAGTGATCGGGGGAGGGGCTCCTACGAGCAGTACTTC
CASSDRGRGSYEQYF
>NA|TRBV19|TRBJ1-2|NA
TGTGCCAGTAGTACGCGCCTCGGGGAAAACTATGGCTACACCTTC
CASSTRLGENYGYTF
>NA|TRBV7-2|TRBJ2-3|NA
TGTGCCAGCAGCTTAGGTAGTGGGACCTACGCCACAGATACGCAGTATTTT
CASSLGSGTYATDTQYF
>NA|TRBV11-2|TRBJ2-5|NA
TGTGCCAGCAGCGGGTCGGCCGAGACCCAGTACTTC
CASSGSAETQYF
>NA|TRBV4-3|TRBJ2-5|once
TGCGCCAGCAGTCCGGACACTCAAGAGACCCAGTACTTC
CASSPDTQETQYF
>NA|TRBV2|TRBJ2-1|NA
TGTGCCAGCAGTGGGGGTGTGGGGAGCTCCTACAATGAGCAGTTCTTC
CASSGGVGSSYNEQFF
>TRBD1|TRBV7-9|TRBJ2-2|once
TGTGCCAGCAGCCCTGGACAGGGGGCTACCGGGGAGCTGTTTTTT
CASSPGQGATGELFF
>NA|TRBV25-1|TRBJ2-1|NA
TGTGCCAGCAGTAATACAGGGTCCTACAATGAGCAGTTCTTC
CASSNTGSYNEQFF
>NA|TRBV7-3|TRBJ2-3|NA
TGTGCCAGCAGCTTCGACCGGGGGACAGATACGCAGTATTTT
CASSFDRGTDTQYF
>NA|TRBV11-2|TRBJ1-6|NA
TGTGCCAGCAGCTTTTCAAATTCACCCCTCCACTTT
CASSFSNSPLHF
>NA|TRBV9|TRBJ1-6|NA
TGTGCCAGCAGCGTAAGGGATAGCTCCTATAATTCACCCCTCCACTTT
CASSVRDSSYNSPLHF
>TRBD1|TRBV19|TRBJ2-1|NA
TGTGCCAGTAGCCTCCGGGGGACAGGGGCCTACAATGAGCAGTTCTTC
CASSLRGTGAYNEQFF
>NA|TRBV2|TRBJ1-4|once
TGTGCCAGCAGTGATGGAGGGAGCGCAACTAATGAAAAACTGTTTTTT
CASSDGGSATNEKLFF
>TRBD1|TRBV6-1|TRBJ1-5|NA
TGTGCCAGCAGTGACCGGCTACGGGACAGGGGCCAGCCCCAGCATTTT
CASSDRLRDRGQPQHF
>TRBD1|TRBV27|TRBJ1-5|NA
TGTGCCAGCAGTTCAAACCCACCGGGACAGGGAAAACGGGGCAATCAGCCCCAGCATTTT
CASSSNPPGQGKRGNQPQHF
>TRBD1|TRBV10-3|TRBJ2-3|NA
TGTGCCATCAGTAGAGACCCGGGACAGCTCACAGATACGCAGTATTTT
CAISRDPGQLTDTQYF
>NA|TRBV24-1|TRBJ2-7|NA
TGTGCCACCAGTGATTTGGGACAGCAGTACTTC
CATSDLGQQYF
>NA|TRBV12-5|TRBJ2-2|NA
TGTGCTAGTGGTTTGGTACGAGGGGAGGACACCGGGGAGCTGTTTTTT
CASGLVRGEDTGELFF
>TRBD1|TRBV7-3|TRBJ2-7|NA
TGTGCCAGCAGCACCGACAGGGGTCCCCCCCACGAGCAGTACTTC
CASSTDRGPPHEQYF
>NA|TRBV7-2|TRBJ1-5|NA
TGTGCCAGCAGCTTGGAGGGGAGTCGAAAGCCCCAGCATTTT
CASSLEGSRKPQHF
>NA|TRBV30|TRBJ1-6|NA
TGTGCCTGGACCACTCGGGCAGGGGATTCACCCCTCCACTTT
CAWTTRAGDSPLHF
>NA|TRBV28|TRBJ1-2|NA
TGTGCCAGCACTCTAGGACTCAGGGTTAATGGCTACACCTTC
CASTLGLRVNGYTF
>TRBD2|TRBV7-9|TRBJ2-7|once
TGTGCCAGCAGCTCGTCCGGGACTACCTACGAGCAGTACTTC
CASSSSGTTYEQYF
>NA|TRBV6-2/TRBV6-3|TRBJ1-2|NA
TGTGCCAGCAGCTTTAGCGGACAGACCCGGAGCTATGGCTACACCTTC
CASSFSGQTRSYGYTF
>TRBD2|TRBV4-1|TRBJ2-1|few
TGCGCCAGCAGCTTAGCGGGGGGTAGCTCCTACAATGAGCAGTTCTTC
CASSLAGGSSYNEQFF
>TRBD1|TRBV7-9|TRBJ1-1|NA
TGTGCCAGCAGCCAGACAGGGATAAGGACTGAAGCTTTCTTT
CASSQTGIRTEAFF
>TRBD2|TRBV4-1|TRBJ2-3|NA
TGCGCCAGCAGCCATCAGGGCAGCGGGGGGGGTCACACAGATACGCAGTATTTT
CASSHQGSGGGHTDTQYF
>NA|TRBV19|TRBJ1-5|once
TGTGCCAGTAGTATATGGGGAGGGGCGGGCAATCAGCCCCAGCATTTT
CASSIWGGAGNQPQHF
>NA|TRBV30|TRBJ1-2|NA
TGTGCCTGGAGTTCTCTGGGGATTTCCTATGGCTACACCTTC
CAWSSLGISYGYTF
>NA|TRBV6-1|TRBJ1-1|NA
TGTGCCAGCAGTGAGGACGGCCTGAAAGCTTTCTTT
CASSEDGLKAFF
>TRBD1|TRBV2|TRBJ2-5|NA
TGTGCCAGCAGTATGGACAGGGATGGGGAGACCCAGTACTTC
CASSMDRDGETQYF
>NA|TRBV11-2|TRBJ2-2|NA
TGTGCCAGCAGCTTAGGGTTACAACTGAACACCGGGGAGCTGTTTTTT
CASSLGLQLNTGELFF
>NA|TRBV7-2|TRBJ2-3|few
TGTGCCAGCAGCTTACAGTCAGATACGCAGTATTTT
CASSLQSDTQYF
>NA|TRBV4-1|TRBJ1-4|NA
TGCGCCAGCAGCCCCCGCAGAGGTTCAACTAATGAAAAACTGTTTTTT
CASSPRRGSTNEKLFF
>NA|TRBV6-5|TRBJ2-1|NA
TGTGCCAGCAGTTACTCGACGGCCCCAAGCTACAATGAGCAGTTCTTC
CASSYSTAPSYNEQFF
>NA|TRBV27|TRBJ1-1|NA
TGTGCCAGCAGTTTTCGGGGGACTGGAAACACTGAAGCTTTCTTT
CASSFRGTGNTEAFF
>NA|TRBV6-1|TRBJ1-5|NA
TGTGCCAGCAGTGAAAAGGCTGGGGGGCATCAGCCCCAGCATTTT
CASSEKAGGHQPQHF
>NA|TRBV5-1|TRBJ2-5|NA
TGCGCCAGCAGCTTTGAGGGGGAAGAGACCCAGTACTTC
CASSFEGEETQYF
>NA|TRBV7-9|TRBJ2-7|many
TGTGCCAGCAGCTTAGCCTCGCCCGGCTCCTACGAGCAGTACTTC
CASSLASPGSYEQYF
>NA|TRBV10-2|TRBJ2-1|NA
TGCGCCAGCTCCACCTCAAGTGAGCAGTTCTTC
CASSTSSEQFF